This TCR beta chain was captured by sequencing in a study of blood T cells in healthy people across ages (dated by TCRdb to the mid-2010s). General notes on the study: In model experiments, template switching captured roughly one uniquely barcoded TCR beta cDNA molecule for every two T cells. Age-related changes in TCR beta repertoire diversity were measured in the study by deep sequencing normalized with unique cDNA molecular identifiers. The donors were split into four age groups: young (average 16 years), middle-aged (39), aged (around 67) and long-lived (more than 80). Donors of different ages were randomly distributed across sequencing lanes to avoid experimental bias. Using the same blood draw, the study looked at two additional independent replicas of 1 million unique cDNA reads for two donors, one aged 18 to 30 and the other aged 80 or older. Overall study outcomes, separate from this receptor: Total diversity estimates from one million sequenced T cells were considered lower bounds and underestimates. A strong correlation was found between observed TCR beta diversity and the percentage of naive T cells measured by flow cytometry. Observed TCR beta diversity per million T cells fell roughly linearly with age, and a significant reduction was already apparent by age around 36. Since profiling was done on bulk unsorted PBMCs, naive and antigen-experienced compartments could not be conclusively compared. Compared with the aged group, more naive CD4+ T cells, fewer expanded clones and increased TCR diversity were shown by the long-lived group, suggesting age selection. Because donor CMV infection status was unknown, age-related changes in expanded clonotypes were potentially confounded.

After removal of 7 bases from V and 8 bases from J, the junction retains 8 bases not matched to a gene. The CDR3 numbers 14 residues from cysteine through phenylalanine. Just CDR3 DNA is preserved here, 42 bases in frame from base 1. This clonotype was seen more than once but under ten times. There is no known antigen for this receptor. Base qualities are not recorded, but no much larger clone differs from it by a single base. Receptor amplification or capture employed 5' RACE. Instrument on record: Illumina HiSeq 2500. A second PCR of about 6 to 11 cycles was run with a J-beta primer mix and a sample-barcoded 5' primer. A unique molecular identifier was introduced onto each TCR beta cDNA molecule by a template-switch 5' adaptor carrying 12 random nucleotides. Each sample yielded at least 3 million CDR3-containing paired-end reads. First-strand cDNA synthesis was performed from all RNA using the Mint cDNA synthesis kit, with priming by a TRBC-specific oligonucleotide. After uracil-DNA glycosylase treatment, a first 18-cycle PCR used universal primers M1SS and BC2_uni_R on all cDNA. The study's own analysis went as follows. Normalization of each sample was performed by random selection of 1 million high-quality reads, each carrying a distinct molecular identifier. Instead of being binned into consensus sequences, reads with shared molecular identifiers were discarded. CDR3 identification, clonotype clustering and error correction used MiTCR with a Q25 quality threshold and the strictest error-elimination algorithm. Lower-bound total TCR beta diversity was estimated with a nonparametric unseen species model using Euler transformation. The raw public data were reprocessed by TCRdb itself: fastp quality trimming at Q25, MiXCR clonotype calling, in-frame beta chains only. Rows matching on CDR3 protein sequence are summarized as one entry with the most common DNA and genes. What appears here as the V and J calls and clone size reflects TCRdb's work, not the paper's. Counted in this sample were almost 800,000 distinct CDR3 sequences; nearly 60% of them appeared once. Roughly 20% of the sample goes to the ten largest clones.

Donors were a few dozen systemically healthy Caucasian individuals from Russia aged 6 to 90 years. Each donor gave ten milliliters of peripheral blood, collected into EDTA-treated Vacutainer tubes. Ficoll-Paque density-gradient centrifugation was used to isolate PBMCs, with at least 6.5 million obtained per sample. Trizol reagent was used to extract total RNA from PBMCs, with at least 5 micrograms per sample. The percentages of naive CD45RAhigh/CD27high T cells were determined by flow cytometry on a PBMC aliquot from every donor. The sample taken for sequencing was blood. The V gene is TRBV12-3 or TRBV12-4 and the J gene is TRBJ1-4; 9 central bases correspond to TRBD1. This TCR came from a man aged 30 to 45 in good health. This receptor carries the CDR3 CASTTLTGGEKLFF. The DNA sequence is as follows: TGTGCCAGCACCACCTTGACAGGGGGGGAAAAACTGTTTTTT.